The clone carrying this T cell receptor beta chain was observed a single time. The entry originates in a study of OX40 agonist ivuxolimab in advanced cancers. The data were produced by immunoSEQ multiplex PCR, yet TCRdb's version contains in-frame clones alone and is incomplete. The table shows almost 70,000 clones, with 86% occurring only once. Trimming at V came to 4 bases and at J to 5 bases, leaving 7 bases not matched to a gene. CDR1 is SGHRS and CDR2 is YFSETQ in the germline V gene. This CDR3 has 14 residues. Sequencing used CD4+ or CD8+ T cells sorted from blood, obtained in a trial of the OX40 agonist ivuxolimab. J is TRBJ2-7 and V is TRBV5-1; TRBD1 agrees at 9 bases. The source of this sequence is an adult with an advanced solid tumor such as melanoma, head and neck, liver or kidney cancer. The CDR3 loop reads CASSGQGIGDEQYF. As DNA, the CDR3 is TGCGCCAGCAGCGGACAGGGGATTGGGGACGAGCAGTACTTC.